The rows below give T cell receptor beta chains drawn from one sample of a study of T cell responses to AZD1222 COVID-19 vaccine. The method was immunoSEQ multiplex PCR; TCRdb's version includes in-frame clones alone and lacks a portion of them. The table has fewer than 150,000 clones, approximately 94% seen once. Sequencing was performed on peripheral blood, taken 28 days after the second AZD1222 dose. The receptors were sampled from an adult who received the AZD1222 COVID-19 vaccine. The CDR3 runs from the conserved cysteine through the conserved F or W. The order of the fields is V gene, J gene, D gene, clone size, CDR3 DNA, CDR3 protein. D genes are given only for firm matches. Size values are once, few and many counts, or a class for expanded clones, and some rows have none.

>TRBV10-3|TRBJ1-1|.|.
TGTGCCATCAGTGAGACGGCGGGGGACACTGAAGCTTTCTTT
CAISETAGDTEAFF
>TRBV6-6|TRBJ1-1|.|.
TGTGCCAGCAGTTACTGGACAAAAGTGGGCACTGAAGCTTTCTTT
CASSYWTKVGTEAFF
>TRBV27|TRBJ2-3|.|.
TGTGCCAGCAGCCCCCGAGGGACAGATACGCAGTATTTT
CASSPRGTDTQYF
>TRBV5-1|TRBJ1-5|.|.
TGCGCCAGCAGCTTTTCCTTAGGGCAGCCCCAGCATTTT
CASSFSLGQPQHF
>TRBV7-8|TRBJ2-1|.|.
TGTGCCAGCAGCTTAAGGTACGGCGGTAGCTCCTACAATGAGCAGTTCTTC
CASSLRYGGSSYNEQFF
>TRBV7-9|TRBJ1-6|.|.
TGTGCCAGCAGCTTAGGAGGCAGGCGCCTTGGGAGGGCCCTCCACTTT
CASSLGGRRLGRALHF
>TRBV6-1|TRBJ2-7|.|.
TGTGCCAGCAGTGAGTTGGACGAGCAGTACTTC
CASSELDEQYF
>TRBV6-5|TRBJ1-2|.|.
TGTGCCAGCATGGCAGCGAACAATGGCTACACCTTC
CASMAANNGYTF
>TRBV4-1|TRBJ1-4|.|.
TGCGCCAGCAGCCAAGCCATACAGGGATCACGGGAAAAACTGTTTTTT
CASSQAIQGSREKLFF
>TRBV5-1|TRBJ2-1|.|.
TGCGCCAGCAGCTTGCCCGCCGGGGGAGCGGGCAATGAGCAGTTCTTC
CASSLPAGGAGNEQFF
>TRBV7-6|TRBJ2-7|.|.
TGTGCCAGCAGCCAGAGCCCGGGCCAAGCCTACGAGCAGTACTTC
CASSQSPGQAYEQYF
>TRBV12-5|TRBJ1-1|.|.
TGTGCTAGTGGTTTGGTACTTGGCAGGGGTTGGGGGAACACTGAAGCTTTCTTT
CASGLVLGRGWGNTEAFF
>TRBV7-9|TRBJ2-1|.|few
TGTGCCAGCAGCTTGGGCAATGAGCAGTTCTTC
CASSLGNEQFF
>TRBV20-1|TRBJ2-3|.|.
TGCAGTGCCCGAGCAGATACGCAGTATTTT
CSARADTQYF
>TRBV2|TRBJ2-1|.|.
TGTGCCAGCAGTGATAGGAAAGGGGCCTACAATGAGCAGTTCTTC
CASSDRKGAYNEQFF
>TRBV5-1|TRBJ1-3|.|.
TGCGCCAGCAGCTTGGCCGGCATTACTGGAAACACCATATATTTT
CASSLAGITGNTIYF
>TRBV29-1|TRBJ1-2|.|.
TGCAGCGTTGAACTAGTCAGGCCTAATGGCTACACCTTC
CSVELVRPNGYTF
>TRBV7-6|TRBJ2-5|.|.
TGTGCCAGCAGCTTAACGGCTCGGCGAGGGGGTAAAGAGACCCAGTACTTC
CASSLTARRGGKETQYF
>TRBV4-3|TRBJ2-1|.|.
TGCGCCAGCAGCCAAGATTGGGCGGCGGGACAGACCCACTACAATGAGCAGTTCTTC
CASSQDWAAGQTHYNEQFF
>TRBV19|TRBJ1-2|TRBD1|.
TGTGCCAGTACCACCAGGGGGGATTCTTATGGCTACACCTTC
CASTTRGDSYGYTF
>TRBV5-1|TRBJ1-2|.|.
TGCGCCAGCAGCCGGGAGGACATCTCGTACGGCTACACCTTC
CASSREDISYGYTF
>TRBV7-8|TRBJ2-7|.|.
TGTGCCAGCAGCTTAGACCGGGACTCCTACGAGCAGTACTTC
CASSLDRDSYEQYF
>TRBV6-2/TRBV6-3|TRBJ2-1|TRBD1|.
TGTGCCAGCAGTGCTACCGGGACAGTCAATGAGCAGTTCTTC
CASSATGTVNEQFF
>TRBV7-9|TRBJ1-3|.|.
TGTGCCAGCAGCCCCCTCCAGGGCATATATTTT
CASSPLQGIYF
>TRBV6-6|TRBJ2-3|TRBD2|.
TGTGCCAGCAGGGGACTAGATAAGGTACATACGCAGTATTTT
CASRGLDKVHTQYF
>TRBV29-1|TRBJ1-1|TRBD1|few
TGCAGCGTCCGAGGACAGGTCACCGAAGCTTTCTTT
CSVRGQVTEAFF
>TRBV4-1|TRBJ1-2|.|once
TGCGCCAGCAGCCAAGATATCCTCCGTGGCTACACCTTC
CASSQDILRGYTF
>TRBV5-5|TRBJ1-4|.|.
TGTGCCAGCAGCCCCCCCCCAGACTTTAATCGGAAACTGTTTTTT
CASSPPPDFNRKLFF
>TRBV10-3|TRBJ2-3|TRBD2|.
TGTGCCACCGACGGAAGGACTAGCGGGTTCACAGATACGCAGTATTTT
CATDGRTSGFTDTQYF
>TRBV25-1|TRBJ1-2|.|.
TGTGCCAGCAGTGAATACGGGGCTAACTATGGCTACACCTTC
CASSEYGANYGYTF
>TRBV5-1|TRBJ1-6|.|.
TGCGCCAGCAGGGACTCCTATAATTCACCCCTCCACTTT
CASRDSYNSPLHF
>TRBV5-5|TRBJ2-7|.|.
TGTGCCAGCAGCCCGGTCTCAACCTACGAGCAGTACTTC
CASSPVSTYEQYF
>TRBV7-2|TRBJ2-6|.|once
TGTGCCAGCAGCTGGAGGTGGGGGGATGACGTCCTGACTTTC
CASSWRWGDDVLTF
>TRBV4-3|TRBJ1-6|.|.
TGCGCCAGCAGCCAGGAAGCGGGGGGTCTTTATAATTCACCCCTCCACTTT
CASSQEAGGLYNSPLHF